The rows below give T cell receptor beta chains drawn from one sample of a study of blood T cell repertoires in COVID-19. Clones were read by immunoSEQ multiplex PCR, and TCRdb kept only the in-frame ones, dropping some. Altogether 400,000 or so clones are present, 80% to 90% being singletons, with the ten largest covering 1.5% to 2%. The specimen sequenced was PBMCs or T cells enriched from blood (not recorded which). The receptors stem from a man between 40 and 49 years old in a cohort exposed to, infected with or recovered from COVID-19 (not recorded which). Both conserved end residues are trimmed from each CDR3.

TRBV5-1	TRBJ1-2	ASSSSGDFGGYT
TRBV2	TRBJ2-1	ASSEGAREQF
TRBV12-2	TRBJ2-7	ASRLETPYYEQY
TRBV7-2	TRBJ2-1	ASSLIRVSTSGSGSEQF
TRBV5-1	TRBJ2-7	ASSLAFGEAYEQY
TRBV30	TRBJ2-3	AWTAGTSDTQY
TRBV27	TRBJ2-3	ASSRQASTDTQY
TRBV5-1	TRBJ2-1	ASSRTGVGNEQF
TRBV18	TRBJ2-1	ASSPGASYNEQF
TRBV5-6	TRBJ2-2	ASRLGVTGELF
TRBV11-2	TRBJ2-2	ASSLAGTVSTGELF
TRBV2	TRBJ1-5	ASSPNTGGNQPQH
TRBV19	TRBJ2-6	ASTRQVLSYSGANVLT